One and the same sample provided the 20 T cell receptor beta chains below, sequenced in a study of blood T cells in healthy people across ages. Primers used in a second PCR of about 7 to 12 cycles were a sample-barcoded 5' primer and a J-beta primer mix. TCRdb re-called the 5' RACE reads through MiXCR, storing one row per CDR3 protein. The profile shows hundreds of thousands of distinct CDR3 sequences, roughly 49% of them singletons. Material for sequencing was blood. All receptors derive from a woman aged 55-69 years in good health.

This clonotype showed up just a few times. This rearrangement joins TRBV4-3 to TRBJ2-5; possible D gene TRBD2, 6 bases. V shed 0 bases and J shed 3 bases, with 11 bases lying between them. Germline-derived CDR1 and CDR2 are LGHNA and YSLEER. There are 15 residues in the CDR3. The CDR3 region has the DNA TGCGCCAGCAGCCAAGATCGGGAGCCTGAAGAGACCCAGTACTTC. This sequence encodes CASSQDREPEETQYF.

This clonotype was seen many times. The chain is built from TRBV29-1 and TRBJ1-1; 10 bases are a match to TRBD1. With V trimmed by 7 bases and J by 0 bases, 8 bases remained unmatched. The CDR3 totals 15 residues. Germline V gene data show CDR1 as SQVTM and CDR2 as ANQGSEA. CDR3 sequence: CSGTGGWAMNTEAFF. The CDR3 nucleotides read TGCAGCGGGACAGGGGGTTGGGCAATGAACACTGAAGCTTTCTTT.

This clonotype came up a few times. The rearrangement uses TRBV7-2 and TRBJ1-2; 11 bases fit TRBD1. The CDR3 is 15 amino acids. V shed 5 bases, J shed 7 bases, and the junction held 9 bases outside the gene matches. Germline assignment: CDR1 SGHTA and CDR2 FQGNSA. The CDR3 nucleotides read TGTGCCAGCAGCCTAACGGGACAGGGGGTCTCTGGCTACACCTTC. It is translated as CASSLTGQGVSGYTF.

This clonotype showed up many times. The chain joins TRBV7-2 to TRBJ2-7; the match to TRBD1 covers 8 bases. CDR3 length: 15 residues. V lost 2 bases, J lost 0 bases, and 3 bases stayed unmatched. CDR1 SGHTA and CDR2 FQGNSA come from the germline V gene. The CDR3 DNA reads TGTGCCAGCAGCTTATACGGGACAGGCTCCTACGAGCAGTACTTC. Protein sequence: CASSLYGTGSYEQYF.

CDR3 in DNA: TGTGCCAGCAGCCAAAATCGTCAGAATGAGCAGTTCTTC. It specifies CASSQNRQNEQFF. The V and J genes are TRBV4-2 and TRBJ2-1; no definite D call. Between the trimmed V and J ends, which lost 2 bases and 7 bases, there was a span of 9 bases. The CDR3 totals 13 residues. Looked up from germline, CDR1 is LGHNA and CDR2 is YNFKEQ.

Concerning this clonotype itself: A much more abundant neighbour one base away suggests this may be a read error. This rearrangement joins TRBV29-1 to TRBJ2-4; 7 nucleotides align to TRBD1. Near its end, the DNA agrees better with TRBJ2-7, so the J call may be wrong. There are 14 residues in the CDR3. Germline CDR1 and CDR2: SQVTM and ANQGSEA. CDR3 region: CSVQVQGSFREQYF. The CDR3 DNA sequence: TGCAGCGTCCAGGTACAGGGGTCCTTCCGCGAGCAGTACTTC.

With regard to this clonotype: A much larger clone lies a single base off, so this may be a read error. In nucleotides, the CDR3 is TGTGCCAGCGGCTTGGGGCTGGGGGGCTACACCTTC. Translation: CASGLGLGGYTF. V is TRBV5-8 and J is TRBJ1-2; tentatively, D is TRBD1 (5 bases). The CDR3 is 12 residues long. In germline, CDR1 is SGHTS, CDR2 YDEGEE.

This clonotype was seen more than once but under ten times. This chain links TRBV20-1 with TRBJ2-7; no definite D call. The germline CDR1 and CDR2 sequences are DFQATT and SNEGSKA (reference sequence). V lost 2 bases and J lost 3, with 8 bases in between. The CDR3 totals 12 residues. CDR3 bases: TGCAGTGCTAGATCGGACGGCTACGAGCAGTACTTC. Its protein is CSARSDGYEQYF.

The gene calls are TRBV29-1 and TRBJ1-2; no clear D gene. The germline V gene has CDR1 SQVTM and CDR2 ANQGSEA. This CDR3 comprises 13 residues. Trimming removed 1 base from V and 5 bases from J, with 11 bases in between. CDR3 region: CSVEAQADYGYTF. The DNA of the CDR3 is TGCAGCGTTGAAGCTCAGGCAGATTATGGCTACACCTTC.

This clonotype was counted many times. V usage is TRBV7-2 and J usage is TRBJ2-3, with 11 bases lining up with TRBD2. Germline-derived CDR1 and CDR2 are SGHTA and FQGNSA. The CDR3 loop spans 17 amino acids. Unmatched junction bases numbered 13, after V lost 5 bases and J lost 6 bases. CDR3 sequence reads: CASSLHIAGGPWDTQYF. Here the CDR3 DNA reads TGTGCCAGCAGCCTCCACATAGCGGGAGGGCCCTGGGATACGCAGTATTTT.

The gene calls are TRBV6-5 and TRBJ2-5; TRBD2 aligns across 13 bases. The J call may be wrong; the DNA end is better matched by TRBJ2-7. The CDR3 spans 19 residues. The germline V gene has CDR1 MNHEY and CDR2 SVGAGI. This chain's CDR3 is CASSYSGLAGASAAYEQYF. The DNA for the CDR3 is TGTGCCAGCAGTTACTCTGGACTAGCGGGGGCCTCGGCGGCCTACGAGCAGTACTTC.

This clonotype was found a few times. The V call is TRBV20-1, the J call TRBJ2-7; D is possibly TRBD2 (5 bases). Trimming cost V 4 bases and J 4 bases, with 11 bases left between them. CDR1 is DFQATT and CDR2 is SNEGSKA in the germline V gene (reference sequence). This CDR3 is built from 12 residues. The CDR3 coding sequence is TGCAGTGCTACCGAAACGGGGTACGAGCAGTACTTC. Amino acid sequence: CSATETGYEQYF.

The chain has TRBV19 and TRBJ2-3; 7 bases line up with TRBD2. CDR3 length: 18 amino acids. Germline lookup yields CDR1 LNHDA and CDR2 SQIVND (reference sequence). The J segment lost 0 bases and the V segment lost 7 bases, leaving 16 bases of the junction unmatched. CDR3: CASNARASGTSSTDTQYF. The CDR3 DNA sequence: TGTGCCAGTAACGCCCGGGCTAGCGGAACCTCTAGCACAGATACGCAGTATTTT. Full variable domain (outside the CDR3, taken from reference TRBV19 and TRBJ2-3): DGGITQSPKYLFRKEGQNVTLSCEQNLNHDAMYWYRQDPGQGLRLIYYSQIVNDFQKGDIAEGYSVSREKKESFPLTVTSAQKNPTAFYLCASNARASGTSSTDTQYFGPGTRLTVL.

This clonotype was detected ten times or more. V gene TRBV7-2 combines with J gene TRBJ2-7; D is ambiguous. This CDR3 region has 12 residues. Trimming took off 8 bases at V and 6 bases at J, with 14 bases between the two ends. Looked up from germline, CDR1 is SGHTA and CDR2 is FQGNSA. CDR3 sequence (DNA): TGTGCCAGCGGGCAGGCCGCTAGCGAGCAGTACTTC. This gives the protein CASGQAASEQYF.

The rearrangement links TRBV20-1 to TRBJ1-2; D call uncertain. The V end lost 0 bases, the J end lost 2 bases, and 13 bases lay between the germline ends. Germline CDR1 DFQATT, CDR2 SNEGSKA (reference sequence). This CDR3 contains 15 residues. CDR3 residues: CSARDLISPNYGYTF. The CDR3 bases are TGCAGTGCTAGAGATCTCATTTCCCCAAACTATGGCTACACCTTC.

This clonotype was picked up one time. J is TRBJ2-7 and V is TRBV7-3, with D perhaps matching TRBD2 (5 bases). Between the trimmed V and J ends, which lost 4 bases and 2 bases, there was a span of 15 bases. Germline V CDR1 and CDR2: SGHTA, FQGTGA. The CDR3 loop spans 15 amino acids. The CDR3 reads CASSWQAGGPYEQYF. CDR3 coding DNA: TGTGCCAGCAGCTGGCAGGCTGGCGGGCCCTACGAGCAGTACTTC. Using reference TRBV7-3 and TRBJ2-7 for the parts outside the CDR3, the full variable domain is GAGVSQTPSNKVTEKGKYVELRCDPISGHTALYWYRQSLGQGPEFLIYFQGTGAADDSGLPNDRFFAVRPEGSVSTLKIQRTERGDSAVYLCASSWQAGGPYEQYFGPGTRLTVT.

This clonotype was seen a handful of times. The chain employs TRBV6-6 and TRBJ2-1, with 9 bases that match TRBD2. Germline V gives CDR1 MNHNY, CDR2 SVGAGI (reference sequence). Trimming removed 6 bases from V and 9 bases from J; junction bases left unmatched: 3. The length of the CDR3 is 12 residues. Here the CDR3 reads CASSHSGGEQFF. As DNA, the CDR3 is TGTGCCAGCAGCCATAGCGGGGGTGAGCAGTTCTTC.

The CDR3 here is CASSLGQWNEQFF. CDR3 DNA sequence: TGTGCCAGCAGCTTAGGGCAATGGAATGAGCAGTTCTTC. The chain recombines TRBV11-3 with TRBJ2-1, with no clear D. Germline CDR1 and CDR2: SGHNT and YENEEA. CDR3 length: 13 residues. V gave up 1 base and J gave up 7 bases, with 8 bases separating them.

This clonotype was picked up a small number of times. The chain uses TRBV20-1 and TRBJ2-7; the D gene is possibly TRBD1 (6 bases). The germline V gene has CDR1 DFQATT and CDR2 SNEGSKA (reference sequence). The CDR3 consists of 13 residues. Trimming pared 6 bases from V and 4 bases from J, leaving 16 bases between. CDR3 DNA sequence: TGCAGTGCGGACAGCAAATCCTATTACGAGCAGTACTTC. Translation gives CSADSKSYYEQYF.

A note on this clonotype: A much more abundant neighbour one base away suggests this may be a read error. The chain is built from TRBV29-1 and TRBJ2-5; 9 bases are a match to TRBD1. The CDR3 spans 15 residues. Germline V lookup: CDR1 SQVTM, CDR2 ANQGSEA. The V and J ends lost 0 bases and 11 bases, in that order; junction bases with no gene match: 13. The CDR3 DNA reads TGCAGCGTTGAAGAGGGGGGACAGGGAAGGCCCAAGCAGTACTTC. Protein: CSVEEGGQGRPKQYF.